The entry below describes one TCR beta chain. How the authors handled the data: How many nucleated cells were present was estimated from reference gene primer amplification. TCRdb's table, derived via immunoSEQ multiplex PCR, lists solely in-frame clones and lacks some. The V and J calls and clone size come from that table; D and trimming were worked out from the DNA. The sample yields 300,000 to 400,000 clones, around 91% seen once. V was pared by 0 bases and J by 3 bases, with 26 bases between. CDR3 length: 19 amino acids. CDR1 GTSNPN and CDR2 SVGIG come from the germline V gene (reference sequence). This entry is derived from a study of blood T cell repertoires in COVID-19. Turning to the study itself: COVID-19 samples from acute and convalescent phases originated in the United States, Italy and Spain. In each case, the material was cDNA or gDNA derived from T cells, B-cell-depleted T cells, or PBMCs.

The chain carries TRBV30 and TRBJ1-1, with D unclear. Sequencing used peripheral blood. The sequence was collected from a young woman who had recovered from COVID-19. CDR3 DNA sequence: TGTGCCTGGAGTGTACGGGTCTTGGTTCCACGGAGCTTCTACACTGAAGCTTTCTTT. Its translation: CAWSVRVLVPRSFYTEAFF.